Presented here are 13 T cell receptor beta chains from one specimen sequenced in a study of molecular identifiers for immune sequencing clone quantification (dated by TCRdb to 2016 to 2019). The receptor library was made with PCR. Sequencing relied on a NextSeq 500. TCRdb reworked the public reads: Q25 trimming with fastp, MiXCR clone assembly, productive beta chains retained. Rows with one shared CDR3 protein collapse into an entry with the most common genes and DNA. The sample contains some 580,000 distinct CDR3 sequences, less than 30% of them found a single time. Clones ranked in the top ten supply about 0.84% of the sample. Source material: naive CD8+ T cells from blood, with Jurkat cell RNA spiked in. The cell subset or site label, as the study defines it: FACS-sorted CD8+CD4-CCR7+CD45RA+ naive T cells. The receptor source for this set is a human donor in good health. Some libraries in this study had Jurkat cell RNA spiked in.

This clonotype was picked up many times. The gene calls are TRBV28 and TRBJ2-3, with TRBD2 matching 14 bases. This CDR3 has 18 amino acids. V shed 4 bases, J shed 5 bases, and the junction held 11 bases outside the gene matches. Per the germline V gene, CDR1 is MDHEN and CDR2 is SYDVKM. CDR3 residues: CASSSAIGLAGGEDTQYF. For the CDR3, the DNA is TGTGCCAGCAGTTCAGCCATAGGACTAGCGGGAGGAGAAGATACGCAGTATTTT.

This clonotype turned up a few times. This chain uses TRBV27 with TRBJ2-1; D gene unclear. Looked up from germline, CDR1 is MNHEY and CDR2 is SMNVEV (reference sequence). This CDR3 spans 14 amino acids. Trimming pared 3 bases from V and 8 bases from J, leaving 14 bases between. The CDR3 is CASSLWPYTDEQFF. The CDR3 DNA reads as TGTGCCAGCAGTTTGTGGCCCTACACGGATGAGCAGTTCTTC.

V usage is TRBV9 and J usage is TRBJ2-7; 13 bases fit TRBD2. The length of the CDR3 is 16 residues. Trimming at V came to 0 bases and at J to 4 bases, leaving 4 bases not matched to a gene. Germline CDR1 and CDR2: SGDLS and YYNGEE. This CDR3 is CASSVAGTSGIYEQYF. The DNA of the CDR3 is TGTGCCAGCAGCGTAGCTGGGACTAGCGGGATTTACGAGCAGTACTTC.

This sequence joins TRBV27 and TRBJ2-7; 7 bases match TRBD2. Germline CDR1 MNHEY, CDR2 SMNVEV (reference sequence). The CDR3 runs 14 residues. Trimming cost V 2 bases and J 6 bases; bases outside gene matches: 7. The CDR3 protein is CASSLIGTTGEQYF. The CDR3 bases are TGTGCCAGCAGTTTAATTGGGACTACGGGCGAGCAGTACTTC.

V gene TRBV11-2 combines with J gene TRBJ2-7; TRBD1 matches at 11 bases. Looked up from germline, CDR1 is SGHAT and CDR2 is FQNNGV. The CDR3 consists of 17 residues. V trimming: 2 bases; J trimming: 4 bases; junction bases outside the gene matches: 10. The CDR3 DNA is TGTGCCAGCAGCTTATTGAAGGGACAGGGGGAGTGGTACGAGCAGTACTTC. Its protein is CASSLLKGQGEWYEQYF.

This clonotype occurred a few times. The genes are TRBV4-3 and TRBJ2-7; 14 nucleotides align to TRBD2. V lost 0 bases and J lost 0; bases outside the gene matches: 4. The CDR3 runs to 18 residues. The germline V gene encodes CDR1 LGHNA and CDR2 YSLEER. CDR3 residues: CASSQERLAGGPSYEQYF. The DNA for the CDR3 is TGCGCCAGCAGCCAAGAAAGACTAGCGGGAGGGCCCTCCTACGAGCAGTACTTC.

Notes on this clonotype: A much larger clone lies a single base off, so this may be a read error. No conserved phenylalanine or tryptophan is present at the end of the CDR3, so a read error is the likely explanation. This chain connects TRBV29-1 to TRBJ2-7; TRBD2 aligns across 11 bases. The CDR3 contains 17 residues. Trimming removed 5 bases from V and 0 bases from J; junction bases left unmatched: 12. CDR1 and CDR2 from the germline V gene are SQVTM and ANQGSEA. DNA for the CDR3: TGCAGCGTTCTCACCGGGACTAGCGGCACCCGCTCCTACGAGCAGTACTCC. The encoded protein is CSVLTGTSGTRSYEQYS.

The V and J genes are TRBV19 and TRBJ2-7; no reliable D call. CDR1 is LNHDA and CDR2 is SQIVND in the germline V gene (reference sequence). Trimming removed 5 bases at V and 3 bases at J, with 8 bases between. The CDR3 totals 12 residues. As DNA, the CDR3 is TGTGCCAGTAGTGATAATTACTACGAGCAGTACTTC. It specifies CASSDNYYEQYF.

Of note for this clonotype: This may be a read error, as it is one base from a much larger clone. The gene calls are TRBV9 and TRBJ2-7; 7 nucleotides agree with TRBD2. This CDR3 has 14 amino acids. Germline CDR1 reads SGDLS; CDR2 reads YYNGEE. V lost 3 bases and J lost 2; bases outside the gene matches: 5. CDR3 residues: CASSARDYAYEQYF. The CDR3 DNA is TGTGCCAGCAGCGCCCGGGACTACGCCTACGAGCAGTACTTC.

This clonotype has a count of ten or more. V usage is TRBV29-1 and J usage is TRBJ2-5, with D perhaps TRBD1 (7 bases). Trimming left V 4 bases short and J 5 bases short, with 20 bases between. Germline V gene data show CDR1 as SQVTM and CDR2 as ANQGSEA. This CDR3 contains 15 residues. The CDR3 reads CSVAGAGGFTETQYF. Written as DNA, the CDR3 is TGCAGCGTTGCCGGGGCAGGGGGGTTTACGGAGACCCAGTACTTC.

This clonotype was detected a few times. This rearrangement joins TRBV28 to TRBJ2-3, with D possibly matching TRBD1 (6 bases). Germline-derived CDR1 and CDR2 are MDHEN and SYDVKM. The CDR3 is 17 residues long. The V end lost 4 bases, the J end lost 1 base, and 18 bases lay between the germline ends. CDR3 nucleotide sequence: TGTGCCAGCAGTTCCAACAGGGCAGTGTACCGCACAGATACGCAGTATTTT. Translating it yields CASSSNRAVYRTDTQYF.

This clonotype was observed once. Germline and junction disagree at one end, which may indicate a read error. The gene calls are TRBV19 and TRBJ2-2; a possible D gene is TRBD1 (6 bases). This CDR3 region has 16 residues. The V gene's germline CDR1 is LNHDA and CDR2 SQIVND (reference sequence). CDR3: CASSIGQGLYTGEPFF. CDR3 DNA sequence: TGTGCCAGTAGTATTGGCCAGGGGCTTTACACCGGGGAGCCGTTTTTT.

This clonotype was seen a handful of times. This sequence may be a read error, since a much larger clone differs from it by one base. The rearrangement joins TRBV27 to TRBJ2-2; D unresolved. V lost 6 bases and J lost 5, with 4 bases in between. Germline loops: CDR1 MNHEY, CDR2 SMNVEV (reference sequence). There are 11 residues in the CDR3. CDR3 amino acids: CASRTTGELFF. DNA for the CDR3: TGTGCCAGCAGGACAACCGGGGAGCTGTTTTTT.